This T cell receptor beta chain was retrieved from a study of cytomegalovirus exposure and HLA in healthy donors. Study-wide context: Across a few hundred genotyped donors, around 80% landed in the Caucasian-associated ancestry cluster. Findings and caveats of the study: Some segments of the V type, notably TRBV6-2 and TRBV6-3, were excluded as indistinguishable.

The CDR3 sequence is 15 residues long. Germline assignment: CDR1 SGHRS and CDR2 YFSETQ. Trimming at V came to 4 bases and at J to 1 base, leaving 7 bases not matched to a gene. The PCR employed 60 Vbeta primers together with 13 Jbeta primers. Sequencing used immunoSEQ multiplex PCR; TCRdb keeps in-frame clones, though not all of them. The repertoire has about 110,000 clones, about two thirds of them found once; the top ten carry 2.8%. On this clone: Its cognate antigen is unknown.

This clonotype was obtained from a female donor in good health and CMV-seronegative. The chain couples TRBV5-1 to TRBJ2-7; 8 bases align to TRBD2. Sequenced sample: PBMCs. The DNA for the CDR3 is TGCGCCAGCAGCATGCGGGGGACTAGTTCCTACGAGCAGTACTTC. It encodes CASSMRGTSSYEQYF.